The next 24 T cell receptor beta chains were all read from a single sample in a study of blood T cells in healthy people across ages. Then a second PCR, running about 6 to 12 cycles, was carried out with a sample-barcoded 5' primer and a J-beta primer mix. Via MiXCR, TCRdb re-called the 5' RACE reads, giving one row per CDR3 protein. The sample carries 1.4 million or so distinct CDR3 sequences, roughly 43% recorded once. The specimen was blood. All receptors derive from a woman aged 18-30 years in good health.

The gene calls are TRBV10-3 and TRBJ1-5; tentative D call: TRBD1 (6 bases). V lost 6 bases and J lost 4, with 16 bases in between. The CDR3 has 15 residues. Germline CDR1 and CDR2: ENHRY and SYGVKD. CDR3 in amino acids: CAISGKDSTNQPQHF. CDR3 DNA: TGTGCCATCAGCGGTAAGGACAGCACTAATCAGCCCCAGCATTTT.

The V and J genes are TRBV5-1 and TRBJ2-7; 8 nucleotides line up with TRBD1. V lost 4 bases, J lost 6 bases, and 9 bases stayed unmatched. The CDR3 consists of 14 residues. Germline V gene lookup returns CDR1 SGHRS and CDR2 YFSETQ. This CDR3 is CASSVSGQGFEQYF. CDR3 sequence (DNA): TGCGCCAGCAGCGTGTCAGGACAGGGTTTCGAGCAGTACTTC.

The chain joins TRBV6-2 or TRBV6-3 to TRBJ2-3; D is unclear. Looked up from germline, CDR1 is MNHEY and CDR2 is SVGEGT. Trimming removed 7 bases from V and 2 bases from J, with 16 bases in between. The length of the CDR3 is 15 residues. CDR3 coding DNA: TGTGCCAGCACCAAGATCGGTTCCTCCACAGATACGCAGTATTTT. Translating gives CASTKIGSSTDTQYF.

This chain uses TRBV20-1 with TRBJ1-5; 10 bases fit TRBD1. CDR1 and CDR2 from the germline V gene are DFQATT and SNEGSKA (reference sequence). The ends lost 6 bases at V and 9 bases at J; junction bases unmatched: 8. CDR3 length equals 13 residues. Here the CDR3 DNA reads TGCAGTGCCCGGGACAGGGGCCGGGGGCCCCAGCATTTT. Translating it yields CSARDRGRGPQHF.

The chain has TRBV9 and TRBJ2-3, with a possible D match to TRBD2 (5 bases). There are 19 residues in the CDR3. Per the germline V gene, CDR1 is SGDLS and CDR2 is YYNGEE. V lost 0 bases and J lost 6, with 26 bases in between. CDR3 sequence reads: CASSVVPRTLRAFRDTQYF. The CDR3 DNA sequence: TGTGCCAGCAGCGTAGTTCCCAGGACCCTGAGGGCGTTTAGGGATACGCAGTATTTT.

The V call is TRBV14, the J call TRBJ2-5; D call uncertain. The CDR3 sequence is 16 residues long. The V and J ends lost 4 bases and 0 bases respectively, with 15 bases between them. Germline V lookup: CDR1 SGHDN, CDR2 FVKESK. This chain's CDR3 is CASSLGITQYQETQYF. DNA of the CDR3: TGTGCCAGCAGCCTAGGAATTACTCAGTACCAAGAGACCCAGTACTTC.

The chain uses TRBV24-1 and TRBJ2-2; a weak D match, TRBD1 (5 bases). This CDR3 spans 15 amino acids. CDR1 is KGHDR, CDR2 SFDVKD, per germline. Trimming took off 2 bases at V and 3 bases at J, with 9 bases between the two ends. The CDR3 DNA reads as TGTGCCACCAGTGATTCCAGGGTACACACCGGGGAGCTGTTTTTT. This translates into CATSDSRVHTGELFF.

This clonotype was counted ten times or more. V is TRBV6-5 and J is TRBJ2-1; a weak D match, TRBD1 (6 bases). Germline lookup yields CDR1 MNHEY and CDR2 SVGAGI. This CDR3 has 11 amino acids. Trimming stripped 6 bases from V and 13 bases from J, with 13 bases between. CDR3 DNA: TGTGCCAGCAGCCTTGGACAGCGACAGTTCTTC. This encodes CASSLGQRQFF.

V gene TRBV30 combines with J gene TRBJ2-1; no definite D call. Trimming stripped 0 bases from V and 10 bases from J, with 22 bases between. Germline V gene data show CDR1 as GTSNPN and CDR2 as SVGIG (reference sequence). The CDR3 extends over 16 amino acids. CDR3 DNA: TGTGCCTGGAGTGTACGGAAGGCAGCCTCTACCTACGAGCAGTTCTTC. It yields the protein CAWSVRKAASTYEQFF.

The chain couples TRBV4-3 to TRBJ1-1; maybe TRBD1 (5 bases). The germline V gene has CDR1 LGHNA and CDR2 YSLEER. V was clipped by 0 bases and J by 7 bases, with 12 bases between them. CDR3 length: 14 amino acids. CDR3 nucleotide sequence: TGCGCCAGCAGCCAAGACTATGGCGGGGGTGAAGCTTTCTTT. Its protein product is CASSQDYGGGEAFF.

Note on this clonotype: This sequence may be a read error, since a much larger clone differs from it by one base. V and J are TRBV6-5 and TRBJ2-3; TRBD1 matches at 7 bases. CDR1 MNHEY and CDR2 SVGAGI come from the germline V gene. The CDR3 consists of 14 residues. The V and J ends lost 5 bases and 2 bases, in that order; junction bases with no gene match: 4. The CDR3 region has the DNA TGTGCCAGCAGTGACGACAGGGCCACAGATACGCAGTATTTT. Protein sequence: CASSDDRATDTQYF.

The gene calls are TRBV7-2 and TRBJ1-5, with D possibly being TRBD1 (5 bases). Germline V CDR1 and CDR2: SGHTA, FQGNSA. V lost 5 bases and J 5 bases, leaving 19 bases between the germline ends. The CDR3 has 16 amino acids. CDR3 sequence: CASSTGKGRKDQPQHF. Here the CDR3 DNA reads TGTGCCAGCAGCACAGGTAAAGGACGGAAAGATCAGCCCCAGCATTTT.

In this sample, this clonotype turned up a few times. The chain has TRBV7-8 and TRBJ2-3; no clear D gene. V was pared by 1 base and J by 5 bases, with 7 bases between. The CDR3 covers 13 residues. Germline V gives CDR1 SGHVS, CDR2 FQNEAQ. Here the CDR3 DNA reads TGTGCCAGCAGCTTAGAGATAGGAGATACGCAGTATTTT. Encoded protein: CASSLEIGDTQYF.

This clonotype showed up many times. The rearrangement uses TRBV12-3 or TRBV12-4 and TRBJ1-6; the D gene is possibly TRBD1 (6 bases). Trimming removed 6 bases from V and 9 bases from J, with 18 bases in between. The CDR3 runs 15 residues. CDR3 amino acids: CASSPTGAIGSPLHF. Written as DNA, the CDR3 is TGTGCCAGCAGCCCGACAGGTGCGATAGGTTCACCCCTCCACTTT.

The gene calls are TRBV20-1 and TRBJ2-1, with TRBD1 as a possible D gene (6 bases). Germline V gene lookup returns CDR1 DFQATT and CDR2 SNEGSKA (reference sequence). The CDR3 spans 15 residues. V shed 0 bases and J shed 8 bases, with 17 bases lying between them. CDR3 amino acids: CSARDLPGRGDEQFF. CDR3 in DNA: TGCAGTGCTAGAGATCTACCCGGCAGGGGCGATGAGCAGTTCTTC.

The chain combines TRBV5-6 with TRBJ1-2; D not certain. Per germline, CDR1 SGHDT and CDR2 YYEEEE. There are 14 residues in the CDR3. V shed 4 bases and J shed 7 bases, with 17 bases lying between them. The CDR3 DNA reads as TGTGCCAGCAGCCCCACCCCACTCGGCTCTGGCTACACCTTC. It is translated as CASSPTPLGSGYTF.

This clonotype was seen only a few times. The rearrangement uses TRBV20-1 and TRBJ1-4; possibly TRBD1 for D (5 bases). This CDR3 comprises 14 residues. Trimming took 3 bases from V and 5 from J, leaving 13 bases between them. Looked up from germline, CDR1 is DFQATT and CDR2 is SNEGSKA (reference sequence). CDR3 DNA: TGCAGTGCTAGCCCGGGACGGTGGAATGAAAAACTGTTTTTT. This gives the protein CSASPGRWNEKLFF.

V gene TRBV5-1 combines with J gene TRBJ2-2, with D hard to call. The V gene lost 1 base and the J gene lost 5 bases, with 9 bases spanning the gap. Looked up from germline, CDR1 is SGHRS and CDR2 is YFSETQ. The CDR3 consists of 14 residues. The CDR3 DNA reads as TGCGCCAGCAGCTTGCCTAAGAGTACCGGGGAGCTGTTTTTT. Encoded protein: CASSLPKSTGELFF.

This clonotype was picked up many times. V gene TRBV7-2 combines with J gene TRBJ2-7; 7 nucleotides align to TRBD2. Per germline, CDR1 SGHTA and CDR2 FQGNSA. This CDR3 comprises 18 residues. J was trimmed by 1 base and V by 2 bases; bases with no gene match: 14. As DNA, the CDR3 is TGTGCCAGCAGCTTACTCGGTCCCAGCGGGGTGAAGTCCTACGAGCAGTACTTC. It translates to CASSLLGPSGVKSYEQYF.

CDR3 sequence reads: CAISESAGTDTQYF. CDR3 nucleotide sequence: TGTGCCATCAGTGAGTCCGCGGGGACAGATACGCAGTATTTT. The rearrangement joins TRBV10-3 to TRBJ2-3; weak D call: TRBD2 (6 bases). The CDR3 contains 14 residues. Germline CDR1 is ENHRY and CDR2 is SYGVKD. The V gene lost 0 bases and the J gene lost 3 bases, with 7 bases spanning the gap.

The chain is built from TRBV10-3 and TRBJ2-7; tentatively, D is TRBD1 (6 bases). Per germline, CDR1 ENHRY and CDR2 SYGVKD. This CDR3 has 12 amino acids. V lost 6 bases, J lost 3 bases, and 9 bases lay in between. CDR3 sequence reads: CAISGTNYEQYF. In DNA form, the CDR3 reads TGTGCCATCAGCGGGACAAACTACGAGCAGTACTTC.

The chain employs TRBV20-1 and TRBJ2-5; D might be TRBD1 or TRBD2, each matching 5 bases. The germline V gene encodes CDR1 DFQATT and CDR2 SNEGSKA (reference sequence). The CDR3 length is 12 residues. The CDR3 nucleotides read TGCAGCCTCAGGGTGAGGGGAGAGACCCAGTACTTC. This gives the protein CSLRVRGETQYF.

The table lists this clonotype with a few counts. The chain is built from TRBV6-2 or TRBV6-3 and TRBJ2-3; the D is unclear. Germline V gene lookup returns CDR1 MNHEY and CDR2 SVGEGT. The CDR3 runs to 14 residues. With 2 bases removed from V and 6 bases from J, the gap between germline ends came to 12 bases. The CDR3 protein is CASSYGTASDTQYF. CDR3 coding DNA: TGTGCCAGCAGTTACGGCACCGCCTCGGATACGCAGTATTTT.

A remark on this clonotype: One end of the junction varies from germline; a read error may be responsible. The chain employs TRBV20-1 and TRBJ1-2; D might be TRBD1 (6 bases). The length of the CDR3 is 14 residues. Germline CDR1 and CDR2: DFQATT and SNEGSKA (reference sequence). DNA of the CDR3: TGCAGTGCTAGTATTCAGGGGATTGACTATAGCTACACCTTC. This sequence encodes CSASIQGIDYSYTF.